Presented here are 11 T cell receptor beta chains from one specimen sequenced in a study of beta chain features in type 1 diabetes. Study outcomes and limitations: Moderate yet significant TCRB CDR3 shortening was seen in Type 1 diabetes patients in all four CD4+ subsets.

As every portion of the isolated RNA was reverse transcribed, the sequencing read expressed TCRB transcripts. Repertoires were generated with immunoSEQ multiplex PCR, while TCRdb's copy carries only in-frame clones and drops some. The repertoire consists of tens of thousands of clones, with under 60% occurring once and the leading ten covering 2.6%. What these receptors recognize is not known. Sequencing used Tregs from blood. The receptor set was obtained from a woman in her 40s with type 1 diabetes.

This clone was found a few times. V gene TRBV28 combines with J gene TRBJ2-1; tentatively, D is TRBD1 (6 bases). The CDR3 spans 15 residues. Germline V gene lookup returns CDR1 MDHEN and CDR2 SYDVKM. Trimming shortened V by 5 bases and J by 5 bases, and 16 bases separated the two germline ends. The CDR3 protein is CASSPAGTSNNEQFF. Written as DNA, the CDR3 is TGTGCCAGCAGTCCGGCCGGGACAAGCAACAATGAGCAGTTCTTC.

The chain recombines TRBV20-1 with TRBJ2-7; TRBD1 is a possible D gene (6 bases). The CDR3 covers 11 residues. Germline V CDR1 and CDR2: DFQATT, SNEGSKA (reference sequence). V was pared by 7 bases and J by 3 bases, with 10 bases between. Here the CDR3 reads CSGGGSYEQYF. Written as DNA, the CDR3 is TGCAGTGGAGGGGGAAGCTACGAGCAGTACTTC.

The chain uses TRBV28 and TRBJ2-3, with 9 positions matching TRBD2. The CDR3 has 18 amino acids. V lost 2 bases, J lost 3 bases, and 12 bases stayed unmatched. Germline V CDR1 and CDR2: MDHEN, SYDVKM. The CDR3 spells CASSLGSGGRALTDTQYF. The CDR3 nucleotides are TGTGCCAGCAGTTTAGGGTCCGGCGGGAGGGCCTTAACAGATACGCAGTATTTT.

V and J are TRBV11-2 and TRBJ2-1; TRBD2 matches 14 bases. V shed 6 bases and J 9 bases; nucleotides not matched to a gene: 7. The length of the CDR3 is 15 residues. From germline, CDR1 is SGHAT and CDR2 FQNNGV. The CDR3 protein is CASSSGLAGGVEQFF. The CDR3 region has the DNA TGTGCCAGCAGTTCTGGACTAGCGGGAGGAGTTGAGCAGTTCTTC.

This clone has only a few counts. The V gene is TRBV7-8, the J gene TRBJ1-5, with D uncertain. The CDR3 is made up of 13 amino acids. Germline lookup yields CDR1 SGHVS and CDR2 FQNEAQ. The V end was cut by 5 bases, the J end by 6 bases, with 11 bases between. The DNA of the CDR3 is TGTGCCAGCAGCGACGGTCCGGGTCAGCCCCAGCATTTT. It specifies CASSDGPGQPQHF.

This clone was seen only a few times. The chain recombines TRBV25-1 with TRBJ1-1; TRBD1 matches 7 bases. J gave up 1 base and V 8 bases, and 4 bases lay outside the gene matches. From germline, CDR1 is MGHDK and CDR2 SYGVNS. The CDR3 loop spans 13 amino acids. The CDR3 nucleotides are TGTGCCAGCGTGAGGGGGCCGAACACTGAAGCTTTCTTT. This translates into CASVRGPNTEAFF.

CDR3 sequence (DNA): TGTGCCAGCAGTGGACAGGGGTATGGCTACACCTTC. Protein sequence: CASSGQGYGYTF. This chain connects TRBV6-5 to TRBJ1-2, with 9 bases aligning to TRBD1. Trimming at V came to 5 bases and at J to 5 bases, leaving 0 bases not matched to a gene. Germline CDR1 is MNHEY and CDR2 is SVGAGI. The CDR3 has 12 amino acids.

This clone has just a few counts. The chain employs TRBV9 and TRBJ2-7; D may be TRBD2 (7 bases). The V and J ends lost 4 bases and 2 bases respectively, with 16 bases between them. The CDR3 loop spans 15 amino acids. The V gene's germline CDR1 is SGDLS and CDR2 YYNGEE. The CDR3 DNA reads TGTGCCAGCAGCTCCCGGGCGGGGGCAACCTACGAGCAGTACTTC. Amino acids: CASSSRAGATYEQYF. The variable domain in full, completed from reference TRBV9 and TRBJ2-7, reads DSGVTQTPKHLITATGQRVTLRCSPRSGDLSVYWYQQSLDQGLQFLIQYYNGEERAKGNILERFSAQQFPDLHSELNLSSLELGDSALYFCASSSRAGATYEQYFGPGTRLTVT.

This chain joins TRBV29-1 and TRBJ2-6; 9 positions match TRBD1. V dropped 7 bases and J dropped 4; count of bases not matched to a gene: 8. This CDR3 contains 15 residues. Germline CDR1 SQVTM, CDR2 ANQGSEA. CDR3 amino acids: CSAKQGAGGANVLTF. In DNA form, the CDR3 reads TGCAGCGCTAAACAGGGGGCAGGGGGGGCCAACGTCCTGACTTTC.

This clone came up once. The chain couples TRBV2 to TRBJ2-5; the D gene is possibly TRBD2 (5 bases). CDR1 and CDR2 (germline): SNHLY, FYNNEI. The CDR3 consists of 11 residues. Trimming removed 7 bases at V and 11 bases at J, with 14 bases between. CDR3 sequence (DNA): TGTGCCAGCAATCTAAAGGAGGAGCAGTACTTC. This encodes CASNLKEEQYF.

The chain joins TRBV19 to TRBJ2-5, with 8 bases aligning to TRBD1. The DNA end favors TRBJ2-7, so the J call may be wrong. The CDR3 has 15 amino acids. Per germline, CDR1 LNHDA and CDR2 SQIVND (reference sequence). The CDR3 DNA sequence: TGTGCCAGTAGTTCTCGACCCGGGACAGGTTACGAGCAGTACTTC. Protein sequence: CASSSRPGTGYEQYF.